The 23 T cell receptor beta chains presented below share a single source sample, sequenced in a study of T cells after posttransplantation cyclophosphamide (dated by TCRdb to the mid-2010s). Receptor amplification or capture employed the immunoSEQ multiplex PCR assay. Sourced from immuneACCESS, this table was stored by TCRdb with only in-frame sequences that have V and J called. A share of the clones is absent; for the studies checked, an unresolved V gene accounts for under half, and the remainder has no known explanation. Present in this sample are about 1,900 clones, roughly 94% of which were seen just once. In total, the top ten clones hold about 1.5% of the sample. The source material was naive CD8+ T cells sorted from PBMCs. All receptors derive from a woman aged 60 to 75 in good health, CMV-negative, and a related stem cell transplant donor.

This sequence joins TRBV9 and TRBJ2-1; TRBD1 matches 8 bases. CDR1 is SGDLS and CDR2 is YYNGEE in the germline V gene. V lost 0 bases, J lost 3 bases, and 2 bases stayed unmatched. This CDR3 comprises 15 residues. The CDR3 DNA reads TGTGCCAGCAGCGTAGCAACAGGGGGCTACAATGAGCAGTTCTTC. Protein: CASSVATGGYNEQFF.

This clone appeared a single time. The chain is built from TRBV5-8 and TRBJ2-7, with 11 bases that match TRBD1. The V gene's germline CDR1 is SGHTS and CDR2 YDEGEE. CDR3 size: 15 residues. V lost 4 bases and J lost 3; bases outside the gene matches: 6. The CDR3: CASSPSGTGGYEQYF. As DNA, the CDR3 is TGTGCCAGCAGCCCTTCCGGGACAGGGGGCTACGAGCAGTACTTC.

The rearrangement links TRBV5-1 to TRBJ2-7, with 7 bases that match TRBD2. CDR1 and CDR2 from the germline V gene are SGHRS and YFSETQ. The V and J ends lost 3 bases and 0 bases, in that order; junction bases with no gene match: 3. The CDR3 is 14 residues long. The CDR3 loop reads CASSYTSASYEQYF. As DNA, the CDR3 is TGCGCCAGCAGCTATACTAGCGCCTCCTACGAGCAGTACTTC.

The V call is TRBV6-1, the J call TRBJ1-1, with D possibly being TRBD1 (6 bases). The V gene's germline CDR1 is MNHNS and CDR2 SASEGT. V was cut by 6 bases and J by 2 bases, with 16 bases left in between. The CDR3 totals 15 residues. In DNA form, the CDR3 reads TGTGCCAGCAGAAATAGACAGGCGATAAACACTGAAGCTTTCTTT. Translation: CASRNRQAINTEAFF.

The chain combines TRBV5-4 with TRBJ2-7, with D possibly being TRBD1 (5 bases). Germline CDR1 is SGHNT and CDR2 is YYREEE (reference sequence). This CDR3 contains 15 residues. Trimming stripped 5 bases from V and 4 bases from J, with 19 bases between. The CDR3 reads CASREAGSPLYEQYF. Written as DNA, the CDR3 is TGTGCCAGCAGAGAGGCAGGGTCCCCCCTTTACGAGCAGTACTTC.

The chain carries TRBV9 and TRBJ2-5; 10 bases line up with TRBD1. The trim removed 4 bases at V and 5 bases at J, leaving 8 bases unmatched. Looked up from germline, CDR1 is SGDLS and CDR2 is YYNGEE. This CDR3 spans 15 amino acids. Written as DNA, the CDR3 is TGTGCCAGCAGCTCCGGACAGGGGGAGTGGGAGACCCAGTACTTC. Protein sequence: CASSSGQGEWETQYF. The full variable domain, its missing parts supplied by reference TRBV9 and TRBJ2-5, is DSGVTQTPKHLITATGQRVTLRCSPRSGDLSVYWYQQSLDQGLQFLIQYYNGEERAKGNILERFSAQQFPDLHSELNLSSLELGDSALYFCASSSGQGEWETQYFGPGTRLLVL.

CDR3 sequence: CSVVTGGVSEQYF. CDR3 in DNA: TGCAGCGTTGTAACCGGAGGGGTCTCCGAGCAGTACTTC. The rearrangement links TRBV29-1 to TRBJ2-7; perhaps TRBD2 as D (6 bases). The CDR3 is made up of 13 amino acids. Germline loops: CDR1 SQVTM, CDR2 ANQGSEA. The V end was cut by 4 bases, the J end by 6 bases, with 16 bases between.

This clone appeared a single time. The CDR3 reads CASSQELETSGPHNEQFF. The CDR3 DNA reads as TGCGCCAGCAGCCAAGAGTTAGAAACTAGCGGGCCTCACAATGAGCAGTTCTTC. The J gene is TRBJ2-1, the V gene TRBV4-1; 9 bases are a match to TRBD2. Germline trimming cut 0 bases from V and 5 bases from J; bases unmatched to any gene: 11. This CDR3 has 18 residues. Germline assignment: CDR1 MGHRA and CDR2 YSYEKL.

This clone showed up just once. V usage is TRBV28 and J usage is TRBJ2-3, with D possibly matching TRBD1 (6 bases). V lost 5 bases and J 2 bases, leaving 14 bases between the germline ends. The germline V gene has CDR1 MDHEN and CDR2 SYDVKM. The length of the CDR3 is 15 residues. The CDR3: CASSRGRQATDTQYF. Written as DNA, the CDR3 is TGTGCCAGCAGTCGGGGTAGACAGGCCACAGATACGCAGTATTTT.

The CDR3 loop is CSVSLAEVIYEQYF. CDR3 DNA sequence: TGCAGCGTTTCCCTAGCGGAAGTTATCTACGAGCAGTACTTC. V and J are TRBV29-1 and TRBJ2-7; TRBD2 matches 7 bases. CDR3 length: 14 residues. V shed 5 bases, J shed 3 bases, and the junction held 10 bases outside the gene matches. Germline CDR1 and CDR2: SQVTM and ANQGSEA.

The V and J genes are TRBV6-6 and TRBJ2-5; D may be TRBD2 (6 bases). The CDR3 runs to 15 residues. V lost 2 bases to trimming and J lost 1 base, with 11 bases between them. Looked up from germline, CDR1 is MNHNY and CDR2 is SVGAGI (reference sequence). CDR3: CASSYLGGIQETQYF. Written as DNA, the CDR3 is TGTGCCAGCAGTTACCTGGGCGGGATCCAAGAGACCCAGTACTTC.

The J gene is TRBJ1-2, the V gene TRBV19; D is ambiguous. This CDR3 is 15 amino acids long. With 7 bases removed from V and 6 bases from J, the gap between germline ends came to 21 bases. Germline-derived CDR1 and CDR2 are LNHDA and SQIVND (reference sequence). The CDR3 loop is CASTYFPGAPDGYTF. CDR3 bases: TGTGCCAGTACCTACTTCCCGGGAGCCCCGGATGGCTACACCTTC.

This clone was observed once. CDR3: CASRAATNEKLFF. CDR3 in DNA: TGTGCCAGCAGAGCTGCAACTAATGAAAAACTGTTTTTT. The chain links TRBV16 to TRBJ1-4, with D hard to call. Germline loops: CDR1 KGHSY, CDR2 FQNENV. The ends were cut back, 6 bases at V and 0 bases at J, with 5 bases in the middle. The CDR3 consists of 13 residues.

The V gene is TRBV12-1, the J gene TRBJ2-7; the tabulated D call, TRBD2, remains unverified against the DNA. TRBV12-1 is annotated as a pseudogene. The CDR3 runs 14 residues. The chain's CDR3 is CASPLHRGAYEQYF. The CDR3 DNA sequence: TGTGCCAGCCCACTCCACCGGGGGGCCTACGAGCAGTACTTC.

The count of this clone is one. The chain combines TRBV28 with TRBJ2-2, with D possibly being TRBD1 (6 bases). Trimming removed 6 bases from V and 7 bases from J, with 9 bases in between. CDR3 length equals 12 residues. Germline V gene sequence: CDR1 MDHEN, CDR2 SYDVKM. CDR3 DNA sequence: TGTGCCAGCAGCCTGGACAGCGGGGAGCTGTTTTTT. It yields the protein CASSLDSGELFF.

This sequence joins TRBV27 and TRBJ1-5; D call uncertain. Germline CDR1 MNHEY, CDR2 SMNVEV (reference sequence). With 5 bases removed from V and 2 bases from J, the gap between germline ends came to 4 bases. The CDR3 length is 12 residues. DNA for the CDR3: TGTGCCAGCAGTCCGGGCAATCAGCCCCAGCATTTT. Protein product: CASSPGNQPQHF.

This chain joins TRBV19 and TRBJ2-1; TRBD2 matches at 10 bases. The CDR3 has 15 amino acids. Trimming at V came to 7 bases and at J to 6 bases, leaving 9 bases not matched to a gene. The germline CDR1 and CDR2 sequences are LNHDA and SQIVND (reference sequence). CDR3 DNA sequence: TGTGCCAGTACTAATATAGCGGGAGGACCCAATGAGCAGTTCTTC. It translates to CASTNIAGGPNEQFF.

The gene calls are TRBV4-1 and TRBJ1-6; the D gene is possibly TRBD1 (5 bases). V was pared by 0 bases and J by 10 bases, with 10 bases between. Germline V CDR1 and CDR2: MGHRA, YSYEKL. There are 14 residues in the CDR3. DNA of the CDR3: TGCGCCAGCAGCCAAGAGGGGGGGACCTCACCCCTCCACTTT. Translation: CASSQEGGTSPLHF.

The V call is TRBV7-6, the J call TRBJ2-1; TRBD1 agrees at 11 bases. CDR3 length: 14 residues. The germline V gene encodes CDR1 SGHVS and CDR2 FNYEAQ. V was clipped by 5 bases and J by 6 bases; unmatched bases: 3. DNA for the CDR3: TGTGCCAGCAGCCCCGGGACAGGGGGCAATGAGCAGTTCTTC. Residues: CASSPGTGGNEQFF.

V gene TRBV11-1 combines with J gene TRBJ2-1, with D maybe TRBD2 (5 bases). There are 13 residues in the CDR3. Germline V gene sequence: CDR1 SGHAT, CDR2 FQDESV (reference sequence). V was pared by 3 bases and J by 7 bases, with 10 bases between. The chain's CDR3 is CASSFSALNEQFF. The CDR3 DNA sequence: TGTGCCAGCAGCTTTAGCGCCCTTAATGAGCAGTTCTTC. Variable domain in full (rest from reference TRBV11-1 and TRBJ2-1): EAEVAQSPRYKITEKSQAVAFWCDPISGHATLYWYRQILGQGPELLVQFQDESVVDDSQLPKDRFSAERLKGVDSTLKIQPAELGDSAMYLCASSFSALNEQFFGPGTRLTVL.

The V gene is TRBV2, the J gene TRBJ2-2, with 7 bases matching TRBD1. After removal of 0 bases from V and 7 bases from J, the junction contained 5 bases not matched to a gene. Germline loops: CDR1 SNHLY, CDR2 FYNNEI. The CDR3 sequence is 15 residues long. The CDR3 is CASSEAWAGGGELFF. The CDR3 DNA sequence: TGTGCCAGCAGTGAAGCGTGGGCAGGGGGCGGGGAGCTGTTTTTT.

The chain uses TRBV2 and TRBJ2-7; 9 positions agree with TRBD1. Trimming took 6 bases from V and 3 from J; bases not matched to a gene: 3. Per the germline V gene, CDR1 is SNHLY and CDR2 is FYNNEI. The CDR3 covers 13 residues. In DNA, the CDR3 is TGTGCCAGCAGAGTGGGACAGGGCTACGAGCAGTACTTC. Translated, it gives CASRVGQGYEQYF.

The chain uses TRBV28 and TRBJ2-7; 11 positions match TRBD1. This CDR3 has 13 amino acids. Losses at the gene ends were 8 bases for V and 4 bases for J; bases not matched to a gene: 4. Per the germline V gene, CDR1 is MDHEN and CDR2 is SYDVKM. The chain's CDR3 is CASPRDRGYEQYF. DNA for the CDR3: TGTGCCAGCCCTCGGGACAGGGGGTACGAGCAGTACTTC.